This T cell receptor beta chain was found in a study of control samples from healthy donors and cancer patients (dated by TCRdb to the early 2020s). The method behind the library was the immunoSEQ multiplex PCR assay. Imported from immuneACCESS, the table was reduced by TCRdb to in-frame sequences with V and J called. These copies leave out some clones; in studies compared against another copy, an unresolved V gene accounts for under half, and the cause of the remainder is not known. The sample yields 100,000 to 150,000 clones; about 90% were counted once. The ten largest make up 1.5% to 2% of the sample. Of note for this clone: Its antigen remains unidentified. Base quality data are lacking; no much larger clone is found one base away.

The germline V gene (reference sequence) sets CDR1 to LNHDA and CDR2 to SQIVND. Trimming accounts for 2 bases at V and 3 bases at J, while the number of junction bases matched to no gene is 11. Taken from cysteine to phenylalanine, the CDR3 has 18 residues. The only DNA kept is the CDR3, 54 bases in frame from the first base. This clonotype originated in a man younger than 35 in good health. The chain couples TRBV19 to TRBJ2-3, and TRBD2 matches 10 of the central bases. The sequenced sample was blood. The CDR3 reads CASSIQGWLAGETDTQYF. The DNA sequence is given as TGTGCCAGTAGTATACAGGGATGGCTAGCGGGAGAAACAGATACGCAGTATTTT.